This entry lists 28 T cell receptor beta chains sequenced from one sample in a study of monozygotic twins with inflammatory bowel disease. TCRdb reprocessed the 5' RACE reads and stores each CDR3 protein as one record, lacking DNA. This sample's table reports hundreds of thousands of distinct CDR3 sequences. The sequencing sample was made of blood. The receptors derive from a human donor with ulcerative colitis or Crohn's disease, or a healthy co-twin of an affected twin (not recorded which).

The V and J genes are TRBV18 and TRBJ1-1; the D call from TCRdb, TRBD1, cannot be confirmed without DNA. This CDR3 spans 16 amino acids. Looked up from germline, CDR1 is KGHSH and CDR2 is LQKENI. CDR3 protein: CASSPAGLGTRAEAFF. Together with reference TRBV18 and TRBJ1-1, the CDR3 gives the full variable domain: NAGVMQNPRHLVRRRGQEARLRCSPMKGHSHVYWYRQLPEEGLKFMVYLQKENIIDESGMPKERFSAEFPKEGPSILRIQQVVRGDSAAYFCASSPAGLGTRAEAFFGQGTRLTVV.

The chain has TRBV18 and TRBJ2-5; TCRdb designates TRBD1, a call that cannot be tested without DNA. In germline, CDR1 is KGHSH, CDR2 LQKENI. CDR3 length equals 14 residues. The chain's CDR3 is CASSPRGTEETQYF. Filled out from reference TRBV18 and TRBJ2-5, the complete variable domain reads NAGVMQNPRHLVRRRGQEARLRCSPMKGHSHVYWYRQLPEEGLKFMVYLQKENIIDESGMPKERFSAEFPKEGPSILRIQQVVRGDSAAYFCASSPRGTEETQYFGPGTRLLVL.

This chain links TRBV12-5 with TRBJ2-4; as DNA is missing, the TRBD1 call by TCRdb cannot be tested. The germline V gene encodes CDR1 LGHNT and CDR2 FRNRAP. This CDR3 has 15 amino acids. CDR3 residues: CASGLEGGAKNIQYF. Combining the CDR3 with reference TRBV12-5 and TRBJ2-4 gives the whole variable domain DARVTQTPRHKVTEMGQEVTMRCQPILGHNTVFWYRQTMMQGLELLAYFRNRAPLDDSGMPKDRFSAEMPDATLATLKIQPSEPRDSAVYFCASGLEGGAKNIQYFGAGTRLSVL.

The rearrangement links TRBV24-1 to TRBJ2-6; TCRdb outputs TRBD1, but without DNA this stays unchecked. The CDR3 has 12 residues. Germline V gene sequence: CDR1 KGHDR, CDR2 SFDVKD. CDR3 residues: CATAPGANVLTF.

The V gene is TRBV6-2 or TRBV6-3, the J gene TRBJ2-7. CDR3 length equals 11 residues. The germline gives CDR1 MNHEY, CDR2 SVGEGT. The CDR3 reads CASIALGEQYF.

This chain joins TRBV10-2 and TRBJ1-5. CDR1 is WSHSY, CDR2 SAAADI, per germline. This CDR3 is built from 14 residues. The CDR3: CASSAYSSNQPQHF.

The chain recombines TRBV6-2 or TRBV6-3 with TRBJ2-2. Per the germline V gene, CDR1 is MNHEY and CDR2 is SVGEGT. This CDR3 spans 13 amino acids. The CDR3: CASSSSHTGELFF.

The chain's CDR3 is CASSLGVNSNTEAFF. V gene TRBV5-5 combines with J gene TRBJ1-1. The CDR3 is 15 residues long. From germline, CDR1 is SGHKS and CDR2 YYEKEE (reference sequence). Complete variable domain (other parts from reference TRBV5-5 and TRBJ1-1): DAGVTQSPTHLIKTRGQQVTLRCSPISGHKSVSWYQQVLGQGPQFIFQYYEKEERGRGNFPDRFSARQFPNYSSELNVNALLLGDSALYLCASSLGVNSNTEAFFGQGTRLTVV.

This rearrangement joins TRBV12-3 or TRBV12-4 to TRBJ1-5. The CDR3 has 15 residues. CDR3 amino acids: CASSLGELFNQPQHF.

This rearrangement joins TRBV7-2 to TRBJ2-3; the D call from TCRdb, TRBD1, cannot be confirmed without DNA. The V gene's germline CDR1 is SGHTA and CDR2 FQGNSA. The CDR3 runs to 20 residues. The CDR3 loop is CASSLALPAGRGGGTDTQYF.

The V gene is TRBV20-1, the J gene TRBJ2-1; there is no DNA to check the TCRdb D call of TRBD1. CDR3 length: 15 residues. Germline V lookup: CDR1 DFQATT, CDR2 SNEGSKA (reference sequence). The chain's CDR3 is CSAPRAGELNNEQFF.

The gene calls are TRBV18 and TRBJ1-2; without DNA, the TCRdb call of TRBD1 cannot be checked. Per the germline V gene, CDR1 is KGHSH and CDR2 is LQKENI. The CDR3 length is 13 residues. CDR3 protein: CASSSGTGDGYTF.

V gene TRBV30 combines with J gene TRBJ1-4; TCRdb outputs TRBD1, but without DNA this stays unchecked. The CDR3 runs 13 residues. From germline, CDR1 is GTSNPN and CDR2 SVGIG (reference sequence). The CDR3 sequence is CAWNRGSNEKLFF.

This rearrangement joins TRBV5-1 to TRBJ2-1; TCRdb's D call, TRBD1, is unchecked because there is no DNA. Per the germline V gene, CDR1 is SGHRS and CDR2 is YFSETQ. The CDR3 sequence is 16 residues long. The CDR3 loop reads CASSLQTRTMGHEQFF.

The rearrangement uses TRBV6-5 and TRBJ2-7. The CDR3 consists of 16 residues. In germline, CDR1 is MNHEY, CDR2 SVGAGI. The CDR3 sequence: CASSYKLPSGAYEQYF.

The chain uses TRBV20-1 and TRBJ1-6; TCRdb indicates TRBD1, and absent DNA this call remains unverified. Germline-derived CDR1 and CDR2 are DFQATT and SNEGSKA (reference sequence). This CDR3 has 18 residues. The CDR3 region is CSASSGGQPQRINSPLHF.

The rearrangement joins TRBV5-1 to TRBJ1-1. The germline V gene encodes CDR1 SGHRS and CDR2 YFSETQ. This CDR3 region has 13 residues. The CDR3 protein is CASSFGSNTEAFF.

The rearrangement links TRBV11-2 to TRBJ2-1; TCRdb picks TRBD2, but there is no DNA to check that call. This CDR3 is built from 13 residues. In germline, CDR1 is SGHAT, CDR2 FQNNGV. CDR3 region: CASRQPSGNEQFF.

The J gene is TRBJ2-3, the V gene TRBV7-8. CDR1 SGHVS and CDR2 FQNEAQ come from the germline V gene. This CDR3 contains 14 residues. The CDR3 protein is CASSEPQYTDTQYF.

The V gene is TRBV19, the J gene TRBJ1-2. In germline, CDR1 is LNHDA, CDR2 SQIVND (reference sequence). This CDR3 region has 14 residues. The CDR3 sequence is CASIRDGPNYGYTF.

V gene TRBV7-3 combines with J gene TRBJ2-1; the TCRdb D gene call, TRBD2, has no DNA to confirm it. The CDR3 sequence is 15 residues long. The germline V gene encodes CDR1 SGHTA and CDR2 FQGTGA. The CDR3 protein is CASSIGGGLVDEQFF.

The rearrangement uses TRBV4-3 and TRBJ1-6; lacking DNA, the TRBD1 call made by TCRdb goes unchecked. The CDR3 is made up of 16 amino acids. The germline CDR1 and CDR2 sequences are LGHNA and YSLEER. CDR3: CASSQGRRQVNSPLHF.

The genes are TRBV20-1 and TRBJ1-1. CDR1 DFQATT and CDR2 SNEGSKA come from the germline V gene (reference sequence). CDR3 length equals 13 residues. CDR3 loop: CSARDDGNTEAFF.

The chain is built from TRBV6-5 and TRBJ1-1. Per the germline V gene, CDR1 is MNHEY and CDR2 is SVGAGI. CDR3 size: 15 residues. The chain's CDR3 is CASSYFGGGHTEAFF.

The rearrangement joins TRBV3-1 to TRBJ2-1. The CDR3 contains 12 residues. CDR1 LGHDT and CDR2 YNNKEL come from the germline V gene (reference sequence). The CDR3 is CASNSVPNEQFF.

The chain links TRBV18 to TRBJ1-5; TCRdb selects TRBD1, and the lack of DNA leaves this call unchecked. The CDR3 loop spans 14 amino acids. Germline-derived CDR1 and CDR2 are KGHSH and LQKENI. The CDR3 sequence: CASSDDRRGKPQHF.

V usage is TRBV7-9 and J usage is TRBJ1-2; checking the TCRdb D call of TRBD1 is not possible without DNA. Germline CDR1 SEHNR, CDR2 FQNEAQ (reference sequence). This CDR3 spans 14 amino acids. The CDR3 is CASSLERTGDGYTF.

The V and J genes are TRBV25-1 and TRBJ2-2; TCRdb's D call of TRBD1 is untestable without DNA. The CDR3 loop spans 13 amino acids. CDR1 is MGHDK, CDR2 SYGVNS, per germline. CDR3: CATQGANTGELFF.